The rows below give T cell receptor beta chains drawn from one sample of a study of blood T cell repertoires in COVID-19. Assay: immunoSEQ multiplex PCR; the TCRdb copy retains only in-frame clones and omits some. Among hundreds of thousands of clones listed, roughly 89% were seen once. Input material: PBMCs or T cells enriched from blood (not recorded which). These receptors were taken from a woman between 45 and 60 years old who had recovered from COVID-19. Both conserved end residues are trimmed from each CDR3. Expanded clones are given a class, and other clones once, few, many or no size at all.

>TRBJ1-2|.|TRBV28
ASMSVSSGYT
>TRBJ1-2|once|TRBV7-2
ASSPGTAPGGRGYT
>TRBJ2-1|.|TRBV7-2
ASSLESGGGQF
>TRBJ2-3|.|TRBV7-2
ASSLAGLAVTDTQY
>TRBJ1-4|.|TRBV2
ASSLDRGVVREKLF
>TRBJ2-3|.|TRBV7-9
ASSLDPPRDTQY
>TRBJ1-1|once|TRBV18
ASSLGQAQGGAF
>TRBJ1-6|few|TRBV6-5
ASSYSRLGGSPLH
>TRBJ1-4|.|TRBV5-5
ASSLAGVEKLF
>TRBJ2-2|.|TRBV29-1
SARGGPGELF
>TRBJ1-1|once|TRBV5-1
ASRGQMNTEAF
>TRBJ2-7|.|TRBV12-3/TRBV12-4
ASSLGSYEQY
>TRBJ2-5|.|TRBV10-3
AISESWGAGPVGAQY
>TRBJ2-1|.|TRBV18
ASSPRQGSNEQF
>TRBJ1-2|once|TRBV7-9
ASSSDRQGYT
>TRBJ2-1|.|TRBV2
ASSPLAFEQF
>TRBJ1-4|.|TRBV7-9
ASSLGNRGGIVGEKLF
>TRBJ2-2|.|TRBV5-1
ASSTGQGHLANTGELF
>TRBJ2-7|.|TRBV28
ASRPPGSTGVYEQY
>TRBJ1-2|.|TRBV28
ASRTVRGELPYGYT
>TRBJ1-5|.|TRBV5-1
ASSLDRGDQPQH
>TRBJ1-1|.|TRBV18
ASSPLLGGLAEAF
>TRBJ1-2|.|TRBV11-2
ASKPAAPANYGYT
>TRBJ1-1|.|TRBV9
ASSLDRVGVEAF
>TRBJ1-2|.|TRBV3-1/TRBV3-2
ASSYQGSYGYT
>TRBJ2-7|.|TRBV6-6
ASSQPGTGDSYEQY
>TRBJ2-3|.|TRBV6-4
ASSADTSTDTQY
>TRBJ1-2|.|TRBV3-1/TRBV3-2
ASSLPGGLGGYT
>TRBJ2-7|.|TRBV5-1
ARIWDRSSYEQY
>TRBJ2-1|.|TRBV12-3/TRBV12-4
ASSLGALNEQF
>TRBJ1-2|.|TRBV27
ASSLTWSSDYGYT
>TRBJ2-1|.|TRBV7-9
ASSASPGTGWSSYNEQF
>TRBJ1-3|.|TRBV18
ASSPRPGPGNTIY
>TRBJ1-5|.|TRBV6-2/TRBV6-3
ASSYEANRARPQH
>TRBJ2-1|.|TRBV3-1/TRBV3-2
ASSQGTGVQNEQF
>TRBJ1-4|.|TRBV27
ASSFRTTNEKLF
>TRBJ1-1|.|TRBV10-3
AISRGNMNTEAF
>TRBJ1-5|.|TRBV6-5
ASSYGTTGNQPQH